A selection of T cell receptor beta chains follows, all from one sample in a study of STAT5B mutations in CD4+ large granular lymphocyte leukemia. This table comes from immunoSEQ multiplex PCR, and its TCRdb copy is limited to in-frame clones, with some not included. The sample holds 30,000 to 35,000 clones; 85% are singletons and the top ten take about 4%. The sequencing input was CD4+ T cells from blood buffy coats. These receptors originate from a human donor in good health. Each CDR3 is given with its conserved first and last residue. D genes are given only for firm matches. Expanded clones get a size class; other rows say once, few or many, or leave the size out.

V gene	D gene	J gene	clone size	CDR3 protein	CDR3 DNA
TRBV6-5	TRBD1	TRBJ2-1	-	CASSSRGRKDNEQFF	TGTGCCAGCAGTTCCAGGGGGCGCAAGGACAATGAGCAGTTCTTC
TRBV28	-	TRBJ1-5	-	CASSPLQGSVGYQPQHF	TGTGCCAGCAGTCCCCTCCAGGGTTCGGTTGGCTATCAGCCCCAGCATTTT
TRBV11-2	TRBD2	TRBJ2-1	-	CASSFGGSSYNEQFF	TGTGCCAGCAGCTTCGGCGGGAGCTCCTACAATGAGCAGTTCTTC
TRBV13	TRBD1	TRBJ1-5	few	CASSLWGQGNQPQHF	TGTGCCAGCAGCCTCTGGGGACAGGGCAATCAGCCCCAGCATTTT
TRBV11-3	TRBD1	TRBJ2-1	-	CASSEETGGHEQFF	TGTGCCAGCAGCGAGGAGACAGGGGGGCATGAGCAGTTCTTC
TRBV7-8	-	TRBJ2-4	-	CASSSTMWGGKNIQYF	TGTGCCAGCAGCTCGACTATGTGGGGAGGCAAAAACATTCAGTACTTC
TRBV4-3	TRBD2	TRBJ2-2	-	CASSQYLAGGNTGELFF	TGCGCCAGCAGCCAATACCTAGCGGGAGGGAACACCGGGGAGCTGTTTTTT
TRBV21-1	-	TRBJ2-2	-	CASRVGTSGSRVGELFF	TGTGCCAGCAGGGTTGGAACTAGCGGGAGCAGAGTGGGGGAGCTGTTTTTT
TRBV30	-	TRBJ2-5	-	CAWSASETQYF	TGTGCCTGGAGTGCCTCGGAGACCCAGTACTTC
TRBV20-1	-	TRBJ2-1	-	CSARDNLLQFF	TGCAGTGCTAGAGATAACCTCCTCCAGTTCTTC
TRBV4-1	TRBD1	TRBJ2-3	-	CASSQDRGYTQYF	TGCGCCAGCAGCCAAGACAGGGGGTATACGCAGTATTTT
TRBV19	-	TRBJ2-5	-	CATGRSGETQYF	TGTGCCACCGGAAGAAGTGGAGAGACCCAGTACTTC
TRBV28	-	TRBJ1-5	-	CASQEGGPTHQPQHF	TGTGCCAGCCAAGAGGGGGGGCCTACCCACCAGCCCCAGCATTTT
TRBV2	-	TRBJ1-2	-	CASSDGYVSGLYGYTF	TGTGCCAGCAGTGATGGGTATGTCAGCGGGCTCTATGGCTACACCTTC